Shown below are 17 T cell receptor beta chains from a single sample sequenced in a study of radiotherapy plus CTLA-4 blockade in lung cancer (dated by TCRdb to the late 2010s). Library preparation employed the immunoSEQ multiplex PCR assay. Imported from immuneACCESS, the table was reduced by TCRdb to in-frame sequences with V and J called. These copies leave out some clones; in studies compared against another copy, an unresolved V gene accounts for under half, and the cause of the remainder is not known. In this sample the table shows 90,000 or so clones, 70% to 90% of which occur a single time. Clones ranked in the top ten supply about 2% of the sample. This sample comprised peripheral blood, obtained from a patient treated with radiotherapy plus ipilimumab. All receptors derive from a human donor with non-small cell lung cancer who had a partial response to radiotherapy plus ipilimumab.

This chain connects TRBV18 to TRBJ1-5; D remains ambiguous. CDR3 length: 13 amino acids. V lost 2 bases and J lost 5, with 7 bases in between. Looked up from germline, CDR1 is KGHSH and CDR2 is LQKENI. CDR3 sequence: CASSPAGDQPQHF. The CDR3 nucleotides are TGTGCCAGCTCACCAGCCGGGGATCAGCCCCAGCATTTT.

The chain recombines TRBV28 with TRBJ1-6; 10 bases fit TRBD1. The CDR3 sequence is 15 residues long. Germline CDR1 reads MDHEN; CDR2 reads SYDVKM. Losses at the gene ends were 3 bases for V and 7 bases for J; bases not matched to a gene: 3. The CDR3 nucleotides are TGTGCCAGCAGTTTCCGACAGGGGGCAAATTCACCCCTCCACTTT. Amino acids: CASSFRQGANSPLHF.

This clone was detected a few times. V and J are TRBV6-4 and TRBJ1-1; D is ambiguous. Per the germline V gene, CDR1 is MRHNA and CDR2 is SNTAGT. The CDR3 covers 13 residues. V was pared by 4 bases and J by 0 bases, with 6 bases between. CDR3 DNA: TGTGCCAGCAGTGGAGGAGTGAACACTGAAGCTTTCTTT. Amino acid sequence: CASSGGVNTEAFF.

This clone occurred once. The genes are TRBV18 and TRBJ2-3; TRBD2 matches at 9 bases. After removal of 2 bases from V and 9 bases from J, the junction contained 6 bases not matched to a gene. The CDR3 is 14 residues long. CDR1 is KGHSH, CDR2 LQKENI, per germline. CDR3 region: CASSPAGGPGTQYF. In nucleotides, the CDR3 is TGTGCCAGCTCACCAGCGGGAGGGCCGGGAACGCAGTATTTT.

This rearrangement joins TRBV7-8 to TRBJ2-2; 12 bases are shared with TRBD2. Trimming took 5 bases from V and 3 from J; bases not matched to a gene: 4. The germline V gene has CDR1 SGHVS and CDR2 FQNEAQ. The CDR3 has 16 amino acids. CDR3: CASSARLAGDTGELFF. The DNA for the CDR3 is TGTGCCAGCAGCGCCCGACTAGCGGGGGACACCGGGGAGCTGTTTTTT. The full variable domain, with the rest looked up from reference TRBV7-8 and TRBJ2-2, is GAGVSQSPRYKVAKRGQDVALRCDPISGHVSLFWYQQALGQGPEFLTYFQNEAQLDKSGLPSDRFFAERPEGSVSTLKIQRTQQEDSAVYLCASSARLAGDTGELFFGEGSRLTVL.

The sample holds one count of this clone. The genes are TRBV5-1 and TRBJ2-2; 9 positions match TRBD1. The CDR3 runs 16 residues. Germline trimming cut 3 bases from V and 1 base from J; bases unmatched to any gene: 4. CDR1 is SGHRS and CDR2 is YFSETQ in the germline V gene. The CDR3, as DNA: TGCGCCAGCAGCTCGCTGGGACAGGGGAACACCGGGGAGCTGTTTTTT. This gives the protein CASSSLGQGNTGELFF.

The rearrangement joins TRBV7-3 to TRBJ2-1, with 14 nucleotides matching TRBD2. CDR1 and CDR2 (germline): SGHTA, FQGTGA. J lost 12 bases, V lost 7 bases, and 5 bases had no gene match. The CDR3 covers 13 residues. The CDR3 DNA reads as TGTGCCAGCACCGGGACTAGCGGGAGCGGGCAGTTCTTC. Residues: CASTGTSGSGQFF.

This chain joins TRBV6-6 and TRBJ1-4, with 10 positions matching TRBD1. Germline V gives CDR1 MNHNY, CDR2 SVGAGI (reference sequence). The ends lost 6 bases at V and 4 bases at J; junction bases unmatched: 5. The CDR3 is made up of 15 amino acids. This CDR3 reads CASSPGTGVNEKLFF. Here the CDR3 DNA reads TGTGCCAGCAGCCCCGGGACAGGGGTTAATGAAAAACTGTTTTTT.

CDR3 bases: TGTGCCAGCAGTTCCTTAGCGGGAGGGGACACAGATACGCAGTATTTT. As protein: CASSSLAGGDTDTQYF. The chain joins TRBV28 to TRBJ2-3, with 11 bases aligning to TRBD2. The CDR3 contains 16 residues. V was clipped by 4 bases and J by 2 bases; unmatched bases: 5. Germline values: CDR1 MDHEN, CDR2 SYDVKM.

The chain joins TRBV19 to TRBJ2-1; 7 nucleotides line up with TRBD1. The length of the CDR3 is 15 residues. Per germline, CDR1 LNHDA and CDR2 SQIVND (reference sequence). V was clipped by 5 bases and J by 6 bases; unmatched bases: 10. CDR3 nucleotide sequence: TGTGCCAGTAGTTCGGTCAGGGGGAAGCGCAATGAGCAGTTCTTC. Amino acids: CASSSVRGKRNEQFF.

The chain is built from TRBV5-1 and TRBJ1-2; no reliable D call. The germline CDR1 and CDR2 sequences are SGHRS and YFSETQ. CDR3 length: 13 residues. V was clipped by 2 bases and J by 4 bases, with 9 bases between them. CDR3 protein: CASSFDIPYGYTF. CDR3 bases: TGCGCCAGCAGCTTTGACATACCCTATGGCTACACCTTC.

This chain links TRBV5-5 with TRBJ2-1, with 9 bases identical to TRBD2. From germline, CDR1 is SGHKS and CDR2 YYEKEE (reference sequence). Germline trimming cut 2 bases from V and 7 bases from J; bases unmatched to any gene: 4. The CDR3 extends over 14 amino acids. The CDR3 spells CASSFVLAGNEQFF. DNA of the CDR3: TGTGCCAGCAGCTTCGTACTAGCGGGTAATGAGCAGTTCTTC.

This chain uses TRBV28 with TRBJ2-3; D is uncertain. The CDR3 is 11 amino acids. CDR1 is MDHEN and CDR2 is SYDVKM in the germline V gene. V lost 8 bases and J 3 bases, leaving 6 bases between the germline ends. The CDR3 loop is CASGSTDTQYF. The CDR3 region has the DNA TGTGCCAGCGGTTCGACAGATACGCAGTATTTT.

The rearrangement links TRBV2 to TRBJ2-5; 8 positions match TRBD1. The germline gives CDR1 SNHLY, CDR2 FYNNEI. CDR3 size: 14 residues. J was trimmed by 0 bases and V by 6 bases; bases with no gene match: 3. CDR3 loop: CASRPDRDQETQYF. CDR3 sequence (DNA): TGTGCCAGCAGACCGGACAGGGACCAAGAGACCCAGTACTTC.

The chain carries TRBV6-1 and TRBJ2-1; maybe TRBD2 (5 bases). The length of the CDR3 is 13 residues. The germline V gene has CDR1 MNHNS and CDR2 SASEGT. Trimming took 6 bases from V and 0 from J, leaving 6 bases between them. The CDR3 DNA reads TGTGCCAGCAGCCGGGACTCCTACAATGAGCAGTTCTTC. Translating gives CASSRDSYNEQFF.

The table lists this clone with a few counts. The chain is built from TRBV6-1 and TRBJ1-3; D is unresolved. Per germline, CDR1 MNHNS and CDR2 SASEGT. The V gene lost 0 bases and the J gene lost 0 bases, with 6 bases spanning the gap. CDR3 size: 15 residues. DNA for the CDR3: TGTGCCAGCAGTGAAGCTCGGAGCTCTGGAAACACCATATATTTT. It specifies CASSEARSSGNTIYF.

Details on this clone: Other DNA sequences in this sample translate to the same CDR3. V is TRBV5-1 and J is TRBJ2-1; D possibly corresponds to TRBD2 (5 bases). The V end was cut by 1 base, the J end by 5 bases, with 10 bases between. The CDR3 loop spans 14 amino acids. CDR1 is SGHRS, CDR2 YFSETQ, per germline. The CDR3 DNA follows: TGCGCCAGCAGCTTGCTGCTAGCCCACAATGAGCAGTTCTTC. As protein: CASSLLLAHNEQFF.